What follows are 7 T cell receptor beta chains derived from one specimen sequenced in a study of blood T cell repertoires in COVID-19. The assay was immunoSEQ multiplex PCR, and TCRdb's table has in-frame clones only and misses some. The sample records over 250,000 clones, more than 75% being singletons. Sequencing was carried out using PBMCs or T cells enriched from blood (not recorded which). The receptors originated from a woman aged 18 to 35 who had recovered from COVID-19.

The J gene is TRBJ2-7, the V gene TRBV28; D gene uncertain. CDR1 and CDR2 from the germline V gene are MDHEN and SYDVKM. This CDR3 is built from 12 residues. Trimming stripped 5 bases from V and 3 bases from J, with 8 bases between. For the CDR3, the DNA is TGTGCCAGCAGTCCACAGATCTACGAGCAGTACTTC. It codes for CASSPQIYEQYF. Filled out from reference TRBV28 and TRBJ2-7, the complete variable domain reads DVKVTQSSRYLVKRTGEKVFLECVQDMDHENMFWYRQDPGLGLRLIYFSYDVKMKEKGDIPEGYSVSREKKERFSLILESASTNQTSMYLCASSPQIYEQYFGPGTRLTVT.

Only one count was recorded for this clone. The genes are TRBV6-1 and TRBJ2-1; D is perhaps TRBD2 (6 bases). Germline CDR1 reads MNHNS; CDR2 reads SASEGT. There are 17 residues in the CDR3. V shed 1 base and J shed 6 bases, with 19 bases lying between them. The CDR3 nucleotides are TGTGCCAGCAGTGAAGGATGGTATGAGGCGGGGAGCAATGAGCAGTTCTTC. Residues: CASSEGWYEAGSNEQFF.

This clone was counted once. The genes are TRBV4-1 and TRBJ1-2; no clear D gene. CDR3 length equals 19 residues. Trimming removed 5 bases at V and 0 bases at J, with 25 bases between. Germline CDR1 and CDR2: MGHRA and YSYEKL. The CDR3 loop reads CASSSQGALGRNANYGYTF. The CDR3 DNA reads as TGCGCCAGCAGCAGCCAAGGCGCCTTAGGCAGGAACGCTAACTATGGCTACACCTTC.

V gene TRBV9 combines with J gene TRBJ1-1, with D possibly matching TRBD1 (6 bases). Per the germline V gene, CDR1 is SGDLS and CDR2 is YYNGEE. The CDR3 runs to 17 residues. Trimming shortened V by 3 bases and J by 7 bases, and 25 bases separated the two germline ends. The CDR3 nucleotides are TGTGCCAGCAGCGAGACCAACAGGGTAGGAATGAACGGTGAAGCTTTCTTT. Translated, it gives CASSETNRVGMNGEAFF.

The rearrangement uses TRBV6-5 and TRBJ2-7, with D unclear. This CDR3 contains 15 residues. Germline V gene sequence: CDR1 MNHEY, CDR2 SVGAGI. Trimming removed 0 bases from V and 5 bases from J, with 14 bases in between. The chain's CDR3 is CASSYSGRLVDEQYF. The CDR3 DNA reads as TGTGCCAGCAGTTACTCTGGCAGGTTAGTCGACGAGCAGTACTTC.

This clone was counted a single time. The CDR3 DNA reads TGTGCCACCAGCAGGGGGAGGGCTAGCGGGATTCATGAGCAGTTCTTC. Protein: CATSRGRASGIHEQFF. J is TRBJ2-1 and V is TRBV15, with 9 bases lining up with TRBD2. The CDR3 has 16 amino acids. Trimming removed 3 bases from V and 8 bases from J; junction bases left unmatched: 11. Germline CDR1 and CDR2: LNHNV and YYDKDF (reference sequence).

V usage is TRBV7-2 and J usage is TRBJ1-5; TRBD1 is a possible D gene (5 bases). The CDR3 is 13 residues long. V gave up 5 bases and J gave up 7 bases, with 12 bases separating them. Looked up from germline, CDR1 is SGHTA and CDR2 is FQGNSA. The CDR3 DNA reads as TGTGCCAGCAGCCTACAGGAATCCCAGCCCCAGCATTTT. This gives the protein CASSLQESQPQHF.